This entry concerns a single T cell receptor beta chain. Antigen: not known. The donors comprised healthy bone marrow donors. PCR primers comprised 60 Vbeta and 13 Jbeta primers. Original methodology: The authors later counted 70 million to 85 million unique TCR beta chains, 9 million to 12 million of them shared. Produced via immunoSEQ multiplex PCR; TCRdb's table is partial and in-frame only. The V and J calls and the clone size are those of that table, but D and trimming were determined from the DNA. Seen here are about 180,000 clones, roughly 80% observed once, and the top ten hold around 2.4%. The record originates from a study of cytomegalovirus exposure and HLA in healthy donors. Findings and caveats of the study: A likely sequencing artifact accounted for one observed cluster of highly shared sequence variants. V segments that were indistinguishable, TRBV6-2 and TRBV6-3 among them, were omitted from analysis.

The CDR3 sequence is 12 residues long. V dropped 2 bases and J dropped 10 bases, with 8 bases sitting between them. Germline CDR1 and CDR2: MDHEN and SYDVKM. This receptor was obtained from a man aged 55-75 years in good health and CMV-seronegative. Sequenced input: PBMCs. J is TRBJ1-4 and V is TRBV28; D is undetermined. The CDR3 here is CASSLVEGKLFF. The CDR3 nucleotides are TGTGCCAGCAGTTTAGTGGAGGGAAAACTGTTTTTT. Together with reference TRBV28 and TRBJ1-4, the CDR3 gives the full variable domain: DVKVTQSSRYLVKRTGEKVFLECVQDMDHENMFWYRQDPGLGLRLIYFSYDVKMKEKGDIPEGYSVSREKKERFSLILESASTNQTSMYLCASSLVEGKLFFGSGTQLSVL.